One T cell receptor (beta chain) is described in this entry. This sample is part of a study of blood T cell repertoires in COVID-19. The germline CDR1 and CDR2 sequences are SGHTA and FQGTGA. The V gene lost 2 bases and the J gene lost 9 bases, with 8 bases spanning the gap. This CDR3 has 12 amino acids. Measured with immunoSEQ multiplex PCR; TCRdb has only the in-frame clones, and not every one. The sample holds 60,000 or so clones; 80% to 90% are singletons and the top ten take about 4.3%. The V gene is TRBV7-3, the J gene TRBJ1-5; tentatively, D is TRBD1 (5 bases). This TCR was recovered from a man between 60 and 70 years old with acute or convalescent COVID-19. Source material: peripheral blood. The CDR3, as DNA: TGTGCCAGCAGCTTAGCGGGGGGGCCCCAGCATTTT. Amino acids: CASSLAGGPQHF.